A selection of T cell receptor beta chains follows, all from one sample in a study of control samples from healthy donors and cancer patients. TCRdb's copy holds only in-frame clones and misses some; the assay was immunoSEQ multiplex PCR. The sample contains about 15,000 clones, about 80% of which appear only once. The material sequenced was formalin-fixed, paraffin-embedded tissue. These receptors came from a female donor with lung cancer. CDR3s include the opening cysteine and the closing phenylalanine or tryptophan. Only some rows state a clone size, as once, few, many or a class for expanded clones.

CDR3,size,V
CASSPGQANMNTEAFF,-,TRBV5-1
CASGTISTDTQYF,-,TRBV12-5
CASSPDQGSSGYGYTF,few,TRBV18
CASSESGTGRNTIYF,-,TRBV6-1
CASPSGTAGSPLHF,-,TRBV7-2
CASSWGQGAETQYF,-,TRBV7-8
CASSPMTEYNEQFF,-,TRBV14
CASSRDSRETQYF,once,TRBV7-2
CASGGTVRGELFF,-,TRBV19
CASSQGQAQETQYF,few,TRBV4-1
CASSGTSGSKRTDTQYF,-,TRBV5-4
CASSRGSGGQETQYF,few,TRBV3-1/TRBV3-2
CASSQEGETQYF,medium-sized,TRBV7-9
CASSLLEGAPQYF,-,TRBV7-9
CSVDRGLSTEAFF,few,TRBV29-1
CASSLGGGLTDTQYF,-,TRBV7-2
CASSERYSPLHF,-,TRBV19
CASSPGTSGLQETQYF,-,TRBV6-2/TRBV6-3
CASSLGLGGYEQYF,-,TRBV5-4
CAISVERTSLEQYF,-,TRBV10-3
CASSPTGDRGYTF,-,TRBV5-1
CANSPYREQFF,-,TRBV3-1/TRBV3-2
CASSRDSYEQYF,-,TRBV6-5
CASSYLKGRTDTQYF,-,TRBV6-5
CASSKASKGYEQFF,-,TRBV14
CSVELGASGSSYEQYF,-,TRBV29-1